Listed here is a single TCR beta chain. Its antigen is unknown. Method: immunoSEQ multiplex PCR; TCRdb's copy keeps in-frame clones and lacks some. Altogether 100,000 to 150,000 clones are present, more than 75% being singletons, with the ten largest covering around 4%. This CDR3 comprises 15 residues. V was shortened by 4 bases and J by 3 bases, with 12 bases between the two germline ends. Germline loops: CDR1 SGHTA, CDR2 FQGNSA. The data stem from a study of T cell responses to AZD1222 COVID-19 vaccine. Study-level results: Regions 160-218 and 743-854 held dominance among vaccine-associated CD4 TCRs, which spanned spike.

The origin of this receptor is an adult who received the AZD1222 COVID-19 vaccine. The sample consisted of peripheral blood, taken 28 days after the second AZD1222 dose. The rearrangement uses TRBV7-2 and TRBJ2-2; TRBD1 is a possible D gene (6 bases). The CDR3 bases are TGTGCCAGCAGCTACCAGGGGTTGTACACCGGGGAGCTGTTTTTT. Protein: CASSYQGLYTGELFF.